These 13 T cell receptor beta chains came from one sample sequenced in a study of cytomegalovirus exposure and HLA in healthy donors. PCR involved 60 Vbeta and 13 Jbeta primers. The data were produced by immunoSEQ multiplex PCR, yet TCRdb's version contains in-frame clones alone and is incomplete. Found here are about 160,000 clones, around 76% of them singletons; the top ten hold around 6.8%. The sequenced sample was PBMCs. These receptors were collected from a man aged 35 to 55 in good health and CMV-seropositive.

This chain links TRBV7-3 with TRBJ2-1; D gene uncertain. Germline values: CDR1 SGHTA, CDR2 FQGTGA. The CDR3 has 13 residues. Trimming left V 3 bases short and J 10 bases short, with 13 bases between. Here the CDR3 DNA reads TGTGCCAGCAGCTTGATCCTAGATCGCGAGCAGTTCTTC. Translating it yields CASSLILDREQFF.

V gene TRBV6-5 combines with J gene TRBJ2-7; TRBD1 aligns across 8 bases. Trimming at V came to 6 bases and at J to 9 bases, leaving 13 bases not matched to a gene. Germline V gene lookup returns CDR1 MNHEY and CDR2 SVGAGI. The CDR3 has 14 amino acids. As DNA, the CDR3 is TGTGCCAGCAGCCCGGACAGGGTGACTTTCGCGCAGTACTTC. Translated, it gives CASSPDRVTFAQYF.

The chain uses TRBV6-1 and TRBJ2-5; TRBD1 agrees at 7 bases. The J segment lost 5 bases and the V segment lost 6 bases, leaving 6 bases of the junction unmatched. This CDR3 spans 13 amino acids. CDR1 and CDR2 from the germline V gene are MNHNS and SASEGT. This CDR3 is CASRKQGYETQYF. CDR3 coding DNA: TGTGCCAGCAGAAAACAGGGGTACGAGACCCAGTACTTC.

The gene calls are TRBV5-8 and TRBJ1-6; D call uncertain. Germline V gene data show CDR1 as SGHTS and CDR2 as YDEGEE. The CDR3 covers 14 residues. Trimming removed 4 bases from V and 10 bases from J, with 15 bases in between. The CDR3 loop is CASSLGSLGSPLHF. CDR3 sequence (DNA): TGTGCCAGCAGCCTAGGGAGTTTGGGCTCACCCCTCCACTTT. Full variable domain (rest looked up from reference TRBV5-8 and TRBJ1-6): EAGVTQSPTHLIKTRGQQATLRCSPISGHTSVYWYQQALGLGLQFLLWYDEGEERNRGNFPPRFSGRQFPNYSSELNVNALELEDSALYLCASSLGSLGSPLHFGNGTRLTVT.

J is TRBJ1-5 and V is TRBV9; tentative D call: TRBD1 (6 bases). V lost 4 bases to trimming and J lost 3 bases, with 14 bases between them. Per the germline V gene, CDR1 is SGDLS and CDR2 is YYNGEE. The CDR3 loop spans 15 amino acids. The CDR3 protein is CASSRAGGLNQPQHF. DNA for the CDR3: TGTGCCAGCAGCCGGGCGGGGGGCCTCAATCAGCCCCAGCATTTT.

The gene calls are TRBV5-8 and TRBJ1-5; D not certain. Germline assignment: CDR1 SGHTS and CDR2 YDEGEE. The ends were cut back, 3 bases at V and 3 bases at J, with 13 bases in the middle. The CDR3 has 15 residues. CDR3 nucleotide sequence: TGTGCCAGCAGCTCCCCTAGCCCCGACAATCAGCCCCAGCATTTT. This gives the protein CASSSPSPDNQPQHF.

This clone was recorded a few times. V gene TRBV4-1 combines with J gene TRBJ1-5; no reliable D call. Germline-derived CDR1 and CDR2 are MGHRA and YSYEKL. V lost 1 base and J lost 4, with 5 bases in between. The CDR3 is 13 residues long. CDR3 coding DNA: TGCGCCAGCAGCCAAGGGCTTAATCAGCCCCAGCATTTT. It is translated as CASSQGLNQPQHF.

The V call is TRBV6-5, the J call TRBJ1-1; 7 bases map to TRBD1. The V segment lost 6 bases and the J segment 11 bases; nucleotides outside the gene matches: 15. The CDR3 length is 14 residues. Germline loops: CDR1 MNHEY, CDR2 SVGAGI. In DNA, the CDR3 is TGTGCCAGCAGGCCCGGGACAGCTCCCGTAGGCGCTTTCTTT. It translates to CASRPGTAPVGAFF.

This clone was observed a few times. The gene calls are TRBV14 and TRBJ2-2; D unresolved. This CDR3 region has 13 residues. V lost 0 bases and J lost 8, with 7 bases in between. Germline V gene lookup returns CDR1 SGHDN and CDR2 FVKESK. The CDR3 loop reads CASSQEAPGELFF. The CDR3 region has the DNA TGTGCCAGCAGCCAAGAGGCTCCGGGGGAGCTGTTTTTT. Using reference TRBV14 and TRBJ2-2 for the parts outside the CDR3, the full variable domain is EAGVTQFPSHSVIEKGQTVTLRCDPISGHDNLYWYRRVMGKEIKFLLHFVKESKQDESGMPNNRFLAERTGGTYSTLKVQPAELEDSGVYFCASSQEAPGELFFGEGSRLTVL.

This clone has a single count. The chain links TRBV6-6 to TRBJ1-2; D remains ambiguous. CDR1 and CDR2 (germline): MNHNY, SVGAGI (reference sequence). CDR3 size: 15 residues. Trimming removed 5 bases at V and 0 bases at J, with 13 bases between. The CDR3 here is CASSPLDGANYGYTF. The CDR3 DNA is TGTGCCAGCAGTCCCCTCGACGGAGCTAACTATGGCTACACCTTC.

The V and J genes are TRBV6-1 and TRBJ2-3, with D possibly being TRBD1 (6 bases). Between the trimmed V and J ends, which lost 3 bases and 5 bases, there was a span of 9 bases. The CDR3 has 13 amino acids. CDR1 is MNHNS and CDR2 is SASEGT in the germline V gene. The CDR3 sequence: CASSETGLDTQYF. The CDR3 DNA reads as TGTGCCAGCAGTGAGACAGGTCTAGATACGCAGTATTTT.

The chain recombines TRBV9 with TRBJ2-5, with 11 bases identical to TRBD2. This CDR3 is 15 amino acids long. V shed 4 bases and J 5 bases; nucleotides not matched to a gene: 7. Germline V gene sequence: CDR1 SGDLS, CDR2 YYNGEE. The CDR3 loop is CASSPSSGGWETQYF. CDR3 sequence (DNA): TGTGCCAGCAGCCCATCTAGCGGGGGGTGGGAGACCCAGTACTTC.

CDR3 nucleotides: TGTGCCAGCAGCTTGCGGCTAGATGACGAGCAGTACTTC. Translated: CASSLRLDDEQYF. This sequence joins TRBV5-4 and TRBJ2-7; D is uncertain. CDR1 and CDR2 from the germline V gene are SGHNT and YYREEE (reference sequence). The CDR3 runs 13 residues. Trimming stripped 1 base from V and 5 bases from J, with 10 bases between.